Given below is one T cell receptor beta chain in context. The antigen is undetermined. The record originates from a study of CD4 T cells in relation to SARS-CoV-2 and coronaviruses. The wider study: PBMCs were cultured with antigen for over nine days before TCR beta sequencing. Study observations and caveats: In around 63% of donors, memory CD4+ clonotypes crossrecognized SARS-CoV-2 and at least one common cold coronavirus spike. No donor gave both pre-pandemic and post-infection samples.

This CDR3 comprises 16 residues. Germline loops: CDR1 SGHVS, CDR2 FQNEAQ. Losses at the gene ends were 6 bases for V and 4 bases for J; bases not matched to a gene: 9. Before the COVID-19 pandemic, during about 2011-2019, CD4+ T cells were taken from unexposed donors. The cells were cultured for about ten days before CD4+ T cells were isolated. Assay used: immunoSEQ multiplex PCR; TCRdb lists only in-frame clones, some missing. The sample includes around 20,000 clones, about three fifths of them seen just once. The sequenced sample consisted of CD4+ T cells from PBMCs, cultured in vitro. The chain combines TRBV7-8 with TRBJ2-6; 7 bases line up with TRBD1. The sequence was obtained from a human donor in good health. CDR3 region: CASSWDSFSGANVLTF. DNA for the CDR3: TGTGCCAGCAGTTGGGACAGTTTCTCCGGGGCCAACGTCCTGACTTTC.